The 27 T cell receptor beta chains below come from one sample, sequenced in a study of TIL therapy for anti-PD-1-resistant metastatic lung cancer. Time point defined: pre-treatment sample, taken before nivolumab and TIL therapy. The libraries were made with immunoSEQ v3. TCRdb keeps only in-frame clones here, not all; method: immunoSEQ multiplex PCR. The sample holds approximately 47,000 clones; 65% to 90% are singletons and the top ten take approximately 5%. Sample: blood, taken at baseline. The receptors were gathered from a person aged 25-85 years with non-small cell lung cancer.

This rearrangement joins TRBV7-9 to TRBJ1-2; D is undetermined. The germline V and J ends were trimmed by 1 base and 1 base, with 13 bases remaining between them. The CDR3 covers 16 residues. Germline V gene sequence: CDR1 SEHNR, CDR2 FQNEAQ (reference sequence). The CDR3 sequence is CASSLVAGGYNYGYTF. DNA for the CDR3: TGTGCCAGCAGCTTAGTAGCGGGAGGCTATAACTATGGCTACACCTTC.

This chain joins TRBV6-5 and TRBJ2-7; D may match TRBD1 or TRBD2 (5 bases each). The CDR3 spans 13 residues. CDR1 is MNHEY, CDR2 SVGAGI, per germline. The V end was cut by 2 bases, the J end by 6 bases, with 11 bases between. The CDR3 region is CASSYPAGTEQYF. Written as DNA, the CDR3 is TGTGCCAGCAGTTACCCCGCAGGGACCGAGCAGTACTTC.

The genes are TRBV28 and TRBJ1-5; unclear D gene. The CDR3 is 16 amino acids. CDR1 MDHEN and CDR2 SYDVKM come from the germline V gene. V lost 3 bases, J lost 0 bases, and 12 bases lay in between. For the CDR3, the DNA is TGTGCCAGCAGTTTGGGGAATCTTTATAGCAATCAGCCCCAGCATTTT. Its protein product is CASSLGNLYSNQPQHF. Full variable domain (outside the CDR3, taken from reference TRBV28 and TRBJ1-5): DVKVTQSSRYLVKRTGEKVFLECVQDMDHENMFWYRQDPGLGLRLIYFSYDVKMKEKGDIPEGYSVSREKKERFSLILESASTNQTSMYLCASSLGNLYSNQPQHFGDGTRLSIL.

The chain employs TRBV6-2 or TRBV6-3 and TRBJ2-1; 11 bases line up with TRBD2. The germline V gene has CDR1 MNHEY and CDR2 SVGEGT. Trimming removed 0 bases from V and 7 bases from J; junction bases left unmatched: 8. This CDR3 is 17 amino acids long. CDR3 in DNA: TGTGCCAGCAGTTACTCCATACTAGCGGGAGAGGGAAATGAGCAGTTCTTC. Translation: CASSYSILAGEGNEQFF.

The chain uses TRBV29-1 and TRBJ2-7, with TRBD2 matching 7 bases. The CDR3 is 12 amino acids. Germline loops: CDR1 SQVTM, CDR2 ANQGSEA. V gave up 7 bases and J gave up 6 bases; unmatched junction bases: 9. Written as DNA, the CDR3 is TGCAGCGGTGTGAGGGAGGGCCCCGAGCAGTACTTC. Translated: CSGVREGPEQYF.

J is TRBJ2-1 and V is TRBV10-2; 15 bases match TRBD2. This CDR3 has 15 residues. Germline CDR1 and CDR2: WSHSY and SAAADI. V trimming: 6 bases; J trimming: 9 bases; junction bases outside the gene matches: 6. CDR3 loop: CASREPGLAGGEQFF. In nucleotides, the CDR3 is TGCGCCAGCAGGGAACCGGGACTAGCGGGAGGTGAGCAGTTCTTC.

This clone was seen only once. The chain couples TRBV7-2 to TRBJ1-1, with D possibly being TRBD1 (5 bases). Germline V gene data show CDR1 as SGHTA and CDR2 as FQGNSA. The V and J ends lost 10 bases and 0 bases respectively, with 21 bases between them. The CDR3 has 16 amino acids. CDR3 region: CAIQEAGTNMNTEAFF. The DNA of the CDR3 is TGTGCCATCCAGGAGGCAGGGACGAATATGAACACTGAAGCTTTCTTT.

The chain has TRBV7-2 and TRBJ2-5; 9 positions agree with TRBD1. The CDR3 consists of 14 residues. V was clipped by 5 bases and J by 2 bases; unmatched bases: 3. The germline V gene encodes CDR1 SGHTA and CDR2 FQGNSA. The CDR3 DNA is TGTGCCAGCAGCCTAGGGACAGGGCAAGAGACCCAGTACTTC. Translating it yields CASSLGTGQETQYF.

The rearrangement links TRBV28 to TRBJ1-6; D unresolved. Germline CDR1 reads MDHEN; CDR2 reads SYDVKM. The CDR3 is made up of 12 amino acids. Trimming removed 8 bases at V and 9 bases at J, with 11 bases between. The CDR3: CASRTAGSPLHF. Here the CDR3 DNA reads TGTGCCAGCCGGACCGCGGGTTCACCCCTCCACTTT.

The CDR3 protein is CASSQLAGGTDTQYF. The CDR3 DNA reads TGTGCCAGCAGCCAACTAGCGGGGGGCACAGATACGCAGTATTTT. J is TRBJ2-3 and V is TRBV7-2; the match to TRBD2 covers 11 bases. V shed 5 bases, J shed 1 base, and the junction held 2 bases outside the gene matches. Germline values: CDR1 SGHTA, CDR2 FQGNSA. The CDR3 is 15 amino acids.

The chain recombines TRBV11-2 with TRBJ2-5; no clear D gene. With 1 base removed from V and 5 bases from J, the gap between germline ends came to 8 bases. Germline lookup yields CDR1 SGHAT and CDR2 FQNNGV. The CDR3 spans 13 residues. The CDR3 region has the DNA TGTGCCAGCAGCTTAGGGGTCCAGGAGACCCAGTACTTC. Protein product: CASSLGVQETQYF.

The rearrangement joins TRBV10-1 to TRBJ2-5, with 9 nucleotides matching TRBD1. The CDR3 extends over 16 amino acids. The junction had 8 bases not matched to a gene; V was cut back by 5 bases and J by 1 base. Germline V CDR1 and CDR2: WNHNN, SYGVQD (reference sequence). The CDR3 sequence: CASSFRQGGPQETQYF. The CDR3 region has the DNA TGCGCCAGCAGTTTTCGACAGGGGGGGCCCCAAGAGACCCAGTACTTC.

The CDR3 protein is CAISPTRQAYEQYF. Here the CDR3 DNA reads TGTGCCATCAGTCCGACCCGACAGGCCTACGAGCAGTACTTC. The rearrangement joins TRBV10-3 to TRBJ2-7; tentative D call: TRBD1 (6 bases). Trimming left V 5 bases short and J 2 bases short, with 13 bases between. The germline gives CDR1 ENHRY, CDR2 SYGVKD. The CDR3 has 14 amino acids.

V usage is TRBV19 and J usage is TRBJ2-5; possible D gene TRBD1, 6 bases. V shed 5 bases and J shed 7 bases, with 11 bases lying between them. The CDR3 consists of 12 residues. Germline-derived CDR1 and CDR2 are LNHDA and SQIVND (reference sequence). The CDR3 bases are TGTGCCAGTAGTGACAGGTGGGGGACCCAGTACTTC. Encoded protein: CASSDRWGTQYF.

The rearrangement uses TRBV19 and TRBJ2-7; the match to TRBD1 covers 9 bases. The CDR3 runs 12 residues. Trimming removed 9 bases from V and 10 bases from J; junction bases left unmatched: 10. Germline loops: CDR1 LNHDA, CDR2 SQIVND (reference sequence). The CDR3 reads CASGGTGGDQYF. The CDR3 DNA reads TGTGCCAGCGGGGGAACAGGGGGCGACCAGTACTTC. The variable domain in full, completed from reference TRBV19 and TRBJ2-7, reads DGGITQSPKYLFRKEGQNVTLSCEQNLNHDAMYWYRQDPGQGLRLIYYSQIVNDFQKGDIAEGYSVSREKKESFPLTVTSAQKNPTAFYLCASGGTGGDQYFGPGTRLTVT.

The chain recombines TRBV28 with TRBJ2-2; no definite D call. This CDR3 has 11 residues. The germline V gene has CDR1 MDHEN and CDR2 SYDVKM. V lost 6 bases to trimming and J lost 4 bases, with 3 bases between them. The CDR3 DNA follows: TGTGCCAGCAGGAGCACCGGGGAGCTGTTTTTT. Translation gives CASRSTGELFF.

This chain uses TRBV6-6 with TRBJ1-4; 11 bases align to TRBD1. Germline lookup yields CDR1 MNHNY and CDR2 SVGAGI (reference sequence). The trim removed 6 bases at V and 8 bases at J, leaving 5 bases unmatched. The CDR3 loop spans 14 amino acids. This chain's CDR3 is CASSTGTGGEKLFF. The CDR3 coding sequence is TGTGCCAGCAGCACGGGGACAGGGGGAGAAAAACTGTTTTTT.

This rearrangement joins TRBV6-2 or TRBV6-3 to TRBJ2-1; D may be TRBD2 (5 bases). The CDR3 runs to 13 residues. The germline V and J ends were trimmed by 5 bases and 3 bases, with 8 bases remaining between them. The germline gives CDR1 MNHEY, CDR2 SVGEGT. DNA for the CDR3: TGTGCCAGCAGTAGCGGACTCTACAATGAGCAGTTCTTC. Residues: CASSSGLYNEQFF.

V and J are TRBV18 and TRBJ2-3, with 12 nucleotides matching TRBD1. CDR1 KGHSH and CDR2 LQKENI come from the germline V gene. This CDR3 contains 20 residues. The J segment lost 1 base and the V segment lost 3 bases, leaving 14 bases of the junction unmatched. As DNA, the CDR3 is TGTGCCAGCTCACCTGGGGGACAGGGGGCAGTGCGGCCTGGCACAGATACGCAGTATTTT. Residues: CASSPGGQGAVRPGTDTQYF. Full variable domain (outside the CDR3, taken from reference TRBV18 and TRBJ2-3): NAGVMQNPRHLVRRRGQEARLRCSPMKGHSHVYWYRQLPEEGLKFMVYLQKENIIDESGMPKERFSAEFPKEGPSILRIQQVVRGDSAAYFCASSPGGQGAVRPGTDTQYFGPGTRLTVL.

The V and J genes are TRBV27 and TRBJ2-5, with D tentatively TRBD1 or TRBD2 (6 bases each). The CDR3 has 14 amino acids. Per germline, CDR1 MNHEY and CDR2 SMNVEV (reference sequence). Trimming cost V 10 bases and J 1 base, with 16 bases left between them. In nucleotides, the CDR3 is TGTGCCACTCGGAGGGACATGGCCCAAGAGACCCAGTACTTC. It yields the protein CATRRDMAQETQYF.

In its sample, this clone was seen a few times. The rearrangement joins TRBV10-1 to TRBJ2-7; the D gene could be TRBD1 or TRBD2 (5 bases each). Germline CDR1 WNHNN, CDR2 SYGVQD (reference sequence). The V end was cut by 4 bases, the J end by 9 bases, with 13 bases between. The CDR3 is 12 residues long. This CDR3 reads CASSGGVSGQYF. The CDR3 region has the DNA TGCGCCAGCAGTGGAGGGGTATCTGGGCAGTACTTC.

The chain is built from TRBV28 and TRBJ2-3; a weak D match, TRBD2 (7 bases). The length of the CDR3 is 19 residues. The germline V gene has CDR1 MDHEN and CDR2 SYDVKM. With 0 bases removed from V and 0 bases from J, the gap between germline ends came to 19 bases. The CDR3 reads CASSLWRGGLSLSTDTQYF. The DNA of the CDR3 is TGTGCCAGCAGTTTATGGAGGGGGGGCCTTAGCTTAAGCACAGATACGCAGTATTTT.

The chain links TRBV21-1 to TRBJ2-4; the table gives TRBD2 as D, unverified against the DNA. TRBV21-1 is a pseudogene. The CDR3 has 16 amino acids. The CDR3 DNA reads as TGTGCCAGCAGCAAAAAGGAGGGGTTAGTCAAAAACATTCAGTACTTC. Translation gives CASSKKEGLVKNIQYF.

CDR3 residues: CASTEPRGRDYNEQFF. In DNA, the CDR3 is TGTGCCAGCACCGAGCCGCGTGGCAGGGACTACAATGAGCAGTTCTTC. The chain is built from TRBV5-8 and TRBJ2-1; perhaps TRBD1 as D (5 bases). Per the germline V gene, CDR1 is SGHTS and CDR2 is YDEGEE. The V gene lost 6 bases and the J gene lost 3 bases, with 19 bases spanning the gap. The CDR3 is made up of 16 amino acids.

This chain connects TRBV28 to TRBJ2-5; D unresolved. Trimming left V 7 bases short and J 4 bases short, with 7 bases between. This CDR3 is built from 11 residues. CDR1 MDHEN and CDR2 SYDVKM come from the germline V gene. The CDR3 DNA reads TGTGCCAGCAATTACGGAGAGACCCAGTACTTC. Translating gives CASNYGETQYF.

This rearrangement joins TRBV4-3 to TRBJ2-3; 7 nucleotides line up with TRBD2. This CDR3 comprises 17 residues. The germline V gene has CDR1 LGHNA and CDR2 YSLEER. The trim removed 3 bases at V and 3 bases at J, leaving 12 bases unmatched. The CDR3, as DNA: TGCGCCAGCAGCCAGGGCGGACGGGGGGAAAGGACAGATACGCAGTATTTT. Amino acids: CASSQGGRGERTDTQYF.

This rearrangement joins TRBV18 to TRBJ2-7; 10 bases agree with TRBD2. Germline loops: CDR1 KGHSH, CDR2 LQKENI. The V segment lost 4 bases and the J segment 7 bases; nucleotides outside the gene matches: 4. CDR3 size: 13 residues. The CDR3 loop reads CASSLSGGREQYF. The CDR3 coding sequence is TGTGCCAGCTCACTTAGCGGGGGGAGAGAGCAGTACTTC.